This T cell receptor beta chain was captured in a study of T cells after posttransplantation cyclophosphamide. Looked up from germline, CDR1 is SNHLY and CDR2 is FYNNEI. V lost 5 bases to trimming and J lost 4 bases, with 8 bases between them. The CDR3 consists of 12 residues. The repertoire was sequenced with immunoSEQ multiplex PCR; TCRdb's copy has only in-frame clones and lacks some. The sample lists under 75,000 clones, about 94% occurring once. The J gene is TRBJ1-1, the V gene TRBV2; D remains unclear. Material: PBMCs. This TCR derives from a woman aged 25 to 39 in good health and a related stem cell transplant donor. CDR3 protein: CASSYGRTEAFF. The CDR3 bases are TGTGCCAGCAGTTATGGGCGCACTGAAGCTTTCTTT.